This entry lists 2 T cell receptor beta chains sequenced from one sample in a study of regulatory T cells in long-lasting Graves disease (dated by TCRdb to 2020 to 2022). Library preparation employed multiplex PCR. The sequencer listed for this sample is Illumina HiSeq 4000. iRepertoire HTBI primers and Arm-PCR amplification of CDR3 regions were used to construct TCR beta libraries. TCRdb reworked the public reads: Q25 trimming with fastp, MiXCR clone assembly, productive beta chains retained. Rows are unified per CDR3 protein, each entry keeping the most common DNA and genes. Counted in this sample were around 420,000 distinct CDR3 sequences; about 14% of them appeared once. The top ten constitute 20% to 25% of the sample. The sample's time point label, decoded: newly diagnosed GD, antithyroid drugs for less than 3 months. For both TCR sequencing and RNA sequencing, RNA was extracted from PBMCs using TRIzol.

The sequences come from peripheral blood mononuclear cells (PBMCs), collected at new diagnosis, from a patient treated with antithyroid drugs. The receptors derive from a female donor with Graves disease.

This chain links TRBV6-2 or TRBV6-3 with TRBJ2-1; perhaps TRBD2 as D (6 bases). From germline, CDR1 is MNHEY and CDR2 SVGEGT. This CDR3 contains 16 residues. Trimming removed 0 bases from V and 3 bases from J, with 12 bases in between. CDR3 sequence (DNA): TGTGCCAGCAGTTACTCGAAGCGGGCGGTCTACAATGAGCAGTTCTTC. Its translation is CASSYSKRAVYNEQFF.

At least ten counts were recorded for this clonotype. V usage is TRBV27 and J usage is TRBJ2-1; a weak D match, TRBD2 (6 bases). The CDR3 contains 15 residues. Trimming took off 1 base at V and 4 bases at J, with 11 bases between the two ends. Germline V gene sequence: CDR1 MNHEY, CDR2 SMNVEV (reference sequence). CDR3 region: CASSLWGEEYNEQFF. The CDR3 DNA follows: TGTGCCAGCAGTTTATGGGGGGAGGAGTACAATGAGCAGTTCTTC.